The subject of this entry is one T cell receptor beta chain. This entry comes from a study of blood T cell repertoires in COVID-19. Some clones are missing from TCRdb's copy, which holds only in-frame ones; the method was immunoSEQ multiplex PCR. This table has some 220,000 clones, 65% to 90% appearing once. Sequencing input: peripheral blood. This TCR came from a man aged 45-60 years with active or convalescent COVID-19.

The CDR3 here is CASRAGQGPEAFF. In nucleotides, the CDR3 is TGTGCCAGCAGGGCGGGACAGGGGCCTGAAGCTTTCTTT. The chain combines TRBV6-5 with TRBJ1-1; 10 bases agree with TRBD1. V shed 6 bases and J 6 bases; nucleotides not matched to a gene: 4. CDR1 is MNHEY, CDR2 SVGAGI, per germline. The CDR3 loop spans 13 amino acids.